These 7 T cell receptor beta chains were sequenced from one sample in a study of T cells in Graves' hyperthyroidism and ophthalmopathy (dated by TCRdb to the late 2010s). Libraries were prepared through multiplex PCR. Sequencing was performed on an Illumina HiSeq 2000. The TCR beta CDR3 regions were amplified from the RNA transcripts. The TCR CDR3 was subjected to a first round of RT-PCR using the HTBI primer set and the Qiagen OneStep RT-PCR kit. TCRdb's own reprocessing of the public reads used fastp at Q25 and MiXCR and kept productive beta chains. CDR3 protein duplicates are merged, each entry listing the most common genes and DNA. The sample data list 300,000 to 450,000 distinct CDR3 sequences, and approximately 14% of these were observed just once. The ten largest clones capture 15% to 20% of the sample. The sample comprised blood. Receptors originate from a woman between 25 and 40 years old with Graves' ophthalmopathy.

This clonotype showed up many times. CDR3 region: CASGGGTGVFGETQYF. CDR3 nucleotides: TGTGCTAGTGGTGGGGGGACAGGTGTATTTGGGGAGACCCAGTACTTC. The V and J genes are TRBV12-5 and TRBJ2-5; the match to TRBD1 covers 8 bases. Trimming took 5 bases from V and 5 from J; bases not matched to a gene: 13. The CDR3 covers 16 residues. In germline, CDR1 is LGHNT, CDR2 FRNRAP.

The chain links TRBV19 to TRBJ1-2; TRBD1 aligns across 7 bases. Germline CDR1 reads LNHDA; CDR2 reads SQIVND (reference sequence). The CDR3 loop spans 15 amino acids. V gave up 7 bases and J gave up 2 bases; unmatched junction bases: 10. As DNA, the CDR3 is TGTGCCAGTACCCAGGGGGGCAAGCTGAACTATGGCTACACCTTC. This codes for CASTQGGKLNYGYTF. The full variable domain, in which reference TRBV19 and TRBJ1-2 provide the parts outside the CDR3, is DGGITQSPKYLFRKEGQNVTLSCEQNLNHDAMYWYRQDPGQGLRLIYYSQIVNDFQKGDIAEGYSVSREKKESFPLTVTSAQKNPTAFYLCASTQGGKLNYGYTFGSGTRLTVV.

This clonotype was recorded at least ten times. This chain connects TRBV9 to TRBJ2-3; 12 nucleotides match TRBD2. The J segment lost 2 bases and the V segment lost 3 bases, leaving 7 bases of the junction unmatched. There are 17 residues in the CDR3. CDR1 is SGDLS and CDR2 is YYNGEE in the germline V gene. The CDR3 region has the DNA TGTGCCAGCAGCGGGACGACTAGCGGGGGATACACAGATACGCAGTATTTT. It translates to CASSGTTSGGYTDTQYF.

This clonotype was picked up many times. The chain combines TRBV6-1 with TRBJ1-2; D ambiguous. Trimming shortened V by 5 bases and J by 4 bases, and 11 bases separated the two germline ends. From germline, CDR1 is MNHNS and CDR2 SASEGT. This CDR3 comprises 13 residues. The CDR3 reads CASSYEVFYGYTF. CDR3 DNA sequence: TGTGCCAGCAGTTACGAGGTTTTCTATGGCTACACCTTC.

This clonotype was recorded at least ten times. V usage is TRBV28 and J usage is TRBJ2-1, with 8 bases matching TRBD1. The length of the CDR3 is 15 residues. Losses at the gene ends were 4 bases for V and 4 bases for J; bases not matched to a gene: 6. CDR1 MDHEN and CDR2 SYDVKM come from the germline V gene. CDR3 sequence reads: CASSSPTGGYNEQFF. DNA of the CDR3: TGTGCCAGCAGTTCCCCCACAGGGGGATACAATGAGCAGTTCTTC.

This clonotype was detected many times. This chain links TRBV10-2 with TRBJ1-5, with D perhaps matching TRBD1 (6 bases). Trimming shortened V by 3 bases and J by 7 bases, and 13 bases separated the two germline ends. This CDR3 region has 14 residues. Germline loops: CDR1 WSHSY, CDR2 SAAADI. CDR3 nucleotides: TGCGCCAGCAGTGAACAGGGTTCAGGCCAGCCCCAGCATTTT. It encodes CASSEQGSGQPQHF.

Many counts were recorded for this clonotype. The chain has TRBV6-2 or TRBV6-3 and TRBJ2-2, with 16 bases fitting TRBD2. V was pared by 5 bases and J by 4 bases, with 10 bases of the junction left unmatched. This CDR3 has 19 amino acids. From germline, CDR1 is MNHEY and CDR2 SVGEGT. The CDR3, as DNA: TGTGCCAGCAGTCCCCTACCGGGACTAGCGGGGGGGCGCACCGGGGAGCTGTTTTTT. This codes for CASSPLPGLAGGRTGELFF.